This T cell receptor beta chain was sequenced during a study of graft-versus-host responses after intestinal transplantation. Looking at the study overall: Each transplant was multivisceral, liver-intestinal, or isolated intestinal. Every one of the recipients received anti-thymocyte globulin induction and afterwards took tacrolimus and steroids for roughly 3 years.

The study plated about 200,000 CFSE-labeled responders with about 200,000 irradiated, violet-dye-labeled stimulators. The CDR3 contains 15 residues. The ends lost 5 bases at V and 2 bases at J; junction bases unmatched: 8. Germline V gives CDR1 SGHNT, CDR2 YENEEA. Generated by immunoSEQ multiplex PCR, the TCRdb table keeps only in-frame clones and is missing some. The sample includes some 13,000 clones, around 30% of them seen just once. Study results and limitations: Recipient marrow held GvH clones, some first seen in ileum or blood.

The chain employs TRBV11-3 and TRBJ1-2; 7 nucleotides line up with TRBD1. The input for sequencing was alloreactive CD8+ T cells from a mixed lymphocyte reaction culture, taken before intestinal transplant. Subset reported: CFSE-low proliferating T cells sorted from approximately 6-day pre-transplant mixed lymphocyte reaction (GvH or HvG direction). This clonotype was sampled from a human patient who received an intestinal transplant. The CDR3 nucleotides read TGTGCCAGCAGCGCTGGGAGGGGGCAAAACTATGGCTACACCTTC. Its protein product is CASSAGRGQNYGYTF.